One T cell receptor (beta chain) is described in this entry. Its target is not known. Losses at the gene ends were 1 base for V and 4 bases for J; bases not matched to a gene: 1. The CDR3 is 15 residues long. Germline loops: CDR1 SGHTA, CDR2 FQGNSA. The authors distributed each subset's genomic DNA evenly over several immunoSEQ plates. TCRdb keeps only in-frame clones here, not all; method: immunoSEQ multiplex PCR. The sample holds over 1.4 million clones, 96% seen once. The data were obtained in a study of shared clonotypes between healthy human individuals. Whole-study results and caveats: Expectations were that clonotype sharing among donors would be affected by sequencing depth. Naive subsets typically showed greater estimated richness than memory subsets.

The source is a man aged 25 to 45 in good health. V gene TRBV7-2 combines with J gene TRBJ2-7; TRBD2 matches 13 bases. Material for sequencing was naive CD4+ T cells sorted from blood. Subset noted: CD45RA+ positively selected. CDR3 protein: CASSLGTSGSYEQYF. The DNA for the CDR3 is TGTGCCAGCAGCTTAGGGACTAGCGGGAGTTACGAGCAGTACTTC.